Listed here is a single TCR beta chain. The target antigen is unknown. It was by quantitative 5'-RACE with molecular barcodes that TCR beta libraries were made. TCRdb fed the 5' RACE reads into MiXCR, producing one record per CDR3 protein. Here the sample spans approximately 260,000 distinct CDR3 sequences, around 9.1% being singletons. The data originate from a study of CD8 T cells in ankylosing spondylitis. Study-level findings and limits: In ankylosing spondylitis blood, a motif of about eight highly homologous TCR beta variants appeared characteristic. Earlier authors reported some of these motif variants in reactive arthritis synovial fluid and blood. Disease-linked clones proved CD8+ and comparatively uncommon in peripheral blood.

The V end lost 3 bases, the J end lost 7 bases, and 16 bases lay between the germline ends. Germline V lookup: CDR1 KGHSH, CDR2 LQKENI. The CDR3 spans 15 residues. Sequencing used blood, either unsorted or a sorted T cell fraction (not recorded which). This sequence originates from a male donor with ankylosing spondylitis or in good health (not recorded which). The genes are TRBV18 and TRBJ2-1, with D possibly being TRBD1 (6 bases). Here the CDR3 DNA reads TGTGCCAGCTCACCGTCGATATCAAGGGGGAATGAGCAGTTCTTC. Protein product: CASSPSISRGNEQFF.